One sample yielded the 32 T cell receptor beta chains listed below, sequenced in a study of cytomegalovirus exposure and HLA in healthy donors. The PCR had 60 Vbeta and 13 Jbeta primers. The protocol was immunoSEQ multiplex PCR, while the TCRdb copy is restricted to in-frame clones and leaves out a portion. The sample has roughly 100,000 clones. Sequencing used PBMCs. Every receptor here comes from a man in his forties or fifties in good health and CMV-seronegative.

V usage is TRBV18 and J usage is TRBJ1-1; TRBD1 aligns across 10 bases. J lost 3 bases, V lost 0 bases, and 4 bases had no gene match. The V gene's germline CDR1 is KGHSH and CDR2 LQKENI. The CDR3 extends over 16 amino acids. CDR3 bases: TGTGCCAGCTCACCACCGACAGGGGGCTTGCACACTGAAGCTTTCTTT. Amino acids: CASSPPTGGLHTEAFF.

The chain joins TRBV30 to TRBJ1-2; D gene uncertain. Germline CDR1 GTSNPN, CDR2 SVGIG (reference sequence). V lost 7 bases and J 8 bases, leaving 14 bases between the germline ends. The CDR3 is 11 amino acids. The CDR3 is CASIGRGGYTF. The CDR3 DNA reads as TGTGCCTCCATTGGGCGTGGGGGCTACACCTTC.

This chain links TRBV14 with TRBJ2-5; 10 nucleotides match TRBD2. Germline V gives CDR1 SGHDN, CDR2 FVKESK. The length of the CDR3 is 14 residues. V was clipped by 6 bases and J by 5 bases; unmatched bases: 6. CDR3 sequence reads: CASRELAGVETQYF. The CDR3 nucleotides are TGTGCCAGCAGGGAGCTAGCGGGGGTCGAGACCCAGTACTTC.

The rearrangement joins TRBV11-2 to TRBJ2-1, with a possible D match to TRBD1 (6 bases). Trimming removed 1 base at V and 6 bases at J, with 10 bases between. Germline values: CDR1 SGHAT, CDR2 FQNNGV. The CDR3 contains 14 residues. CDR3 in amino acids: CASSLAGQTNEQFF. The CDR3 nucleotides read TGTGCCAGCAGCTTAGCCGGACAGACCAATGAGCAGTTCTTC.

The chain has TRBV2 and TRBJ1-2, with D unresolved. This CDR3 has 14 residues. V shed 2 bases and J shed 0 bases, with 7 bases lying between them. From germline, CDR1 is SNHLY and CDR2 FYNNEI. DNA of the CDR3: TGTGCCAGCAGTGAAAGAGGAACTAACTATGGCTACACCTTC. Protein sequence: CASSERGTNYGYTF.

The genes are TRBV7-2 and TRBJ1-1, with D perhaps matching TRBD1 (6 bases). Germline V gene data show CDR1 as SGHTA and CDR2 as FQGNSA. The ends were cut back, 7 bases at V and 5 bases at J, with 14 bases in the middle. The CDR3 runs 13 residues. CDR3 coding DNA: TGTGCCAGCACCGAGCAGGGACAAACTGAAGCTTTCTTT. Protein product: CASTEQGQTEAFF.

V is TRBV7-8 and J is TRBJ2-6; D gene ambiguous. From germline, CDR1 is SGHVS and CDR2 FQNEAQ. The CDR3 contains 14 residues. V was pared by 2 bases and J by 4 bases, with 6 bases between. This CDR3 reads CASSLNPGANVLTF. CDR3 in DNA: TGTGCCAGCAGCTTAAATCCAGGGGCCAACGTCCTGACTTTC.

The V and J genes are TRBV6-5 and TRBJ2-5, with D maybe TRBD2 (6 bases). Germline V gene sequence: CDR1 MNHEY, CDR2 SVGAGI. The CDR3 sequence is 13 residues long. The V end was cut by 0 bases, the J end by 11 bases, with 13 bases between. The chain's CDR3 is CASSYSGGGEQYF. As DNA, the CDR3 is TGTGCCAGCAGTTACTCTGGTGGCGGGGAGCAGTACTTC.

The chain combines TRBV29-1 with TRBJ2-1; 9 bases line up with TRBD2. Germline V gene sequence: CDR1 SQVTM, CDR2 ANQGSEA. There are 12 residues in the CDR3. Trimming cost V 8 bases and J 3 bases; bases outside gene matches: 2. The CDR3 coding sequence is TGCAGCTATAGCGGGAGCTACAATGAGCAGTTCTTC. It yields the protein CSYSGSYNEQFF.

V usage is TRBV19 and J usage is TRBJ1-1, with TRBD1 as a possible D gene (5 bases). This CDR3 has 14 amino acids. V was trimmed by 7 bases and J by 0 bases, leaving 12 bases between them. CDR1 and CDR2 (germline): LNHDA, SQIVND (reference sequence). The DNA of the CDR3 is TGTGCCAGTAACCCCCAGGGATTGAACACTGAAGCTTTCTTT. Translation: CASNPQGLNTEAFF.

The chain recombines TRBV7-2 with TRBJ2-3; 12 bases map to TRBD2. The CDR3 is made up of 16 amino acids. V shed 2 bases and J 5 bases; nucleotides not matched to a gene: 5. The germline V gene encodes CDR1 SGHTA and CDR2 FQGNSA. The DNA of the CDR3 is TGTGCCAGCAGCTTACTAGCGGGGGGGCAAAAAGATACGCAGTATTTT. Its protein product is CASSLLAGGQKDTQYF.

The V and J genes are TRBV7-9 and TRBJ2-5, with 7 nucleotides matching TRBD1. In germline, CDR1 is SEHNR, CDR2 FQNEAQ (reference sequence). After removal of 1 base from V and 5 bases from J, the junction contained 7 bases not matched to a gene. This CDR3 comprises 15 residues. The CDR3 coding sequence is TGTGCCAGCAGCTTAGGGGTAGGGGGCGCGGAGACCCAGTACTTC. Its translation: CASSLGVGGAETQYF.

J is TRBJ2-4 and V is TRBV5-1; 12 nucleotides match TRBD1. Germline V CDR1 and CDR2: SGHRS, YFSETQ. V was pared by 3 bases and J by 7 bases, with 2 bases of the junction left unmatched. This CDR3 region has 14 residues. The CDR3 loop is CASSSGQGANIQYF. The CDR3 DNA is TGCGCCAGCAGCTCGGGACAGGGGGCCAACATTCAGTACTTC.

V usage is TRBV4-1 and J usage is TRBJ2-1; TRBD1 matches 7 bases. This CDR3 region has 18 residues. CDR1 and CDR2 from the germline V gene are MGHRA and YSYEKL. V dropped 0 bases and J dropped 0; count of bases not matched to a gene: 8. CDR3 DNA sequence: TGCGCCAGCAGCCAAGAACCTGGGACAGCAAGCTCCTACAATGAGCAGTTCTTC. Translated: CASSQEPGTASSYNEQFF.

The rearrangement links TRBV7-8 to TRBJ2-5; 7 bases agree with TRBD2. The CDR3 consists of 13 residues. Looked up from germline, CDR1 is SGHVS and CDR2 is FQNEAQ. Losses at the gene ends were 4 bases for V and 6 bases for J; bases not matched to a gene: 5. The CDR3 nucleotides read TGTGCCAGCAGCTCCGCGGGAGTTCAGACCCAGTACTTC. It encodes CASSSAGVQTQYF.

The genes are TRBV7-8 and TRBJ2-2, with 7 bases fitting TRBD1. Unmatched junction bases numbered 7, after V lost 1 base and J lost 5 bases. Germline values: CDR1 SGHVS, CDR2 FQNEAQ. The CDR3 is made up of 16 amino acids. CDR3 nucleotide sequence: TGTGCCAGCAGCTTAGAAAGGGGGCGGGTTACCGGGGAGCTGTTTTTT. Protein: CASSLERGRVTGELFF.

The V call is TRBV6-1, the J call TRBJ2-7, with D perhaps matching TRBD2 (7 bases). Per germline, CDR1 MNHNS and CDR2 SASEGT. V lost 5 bases, J lost 1 base, and 12 bases lay in between. This CDR3 is built from 14 residues. CDR3 DNA sequence: TGTGCCAGCAGTAGGGGAGGGGGGTCCTACGAGCAGTACTTC. Amino acids: CASSRGGGSYEQYF.

The chain combines TRBV5-4 with TRBJ1-2; 7 nucleotides align to TRBD1. CDR1 and CDR2 (germline): SGHNT, YYREEE (reference sequence). The CDR3 extends over 17 amino acids. V was clipped by 4 bases and J by 0 bases; unmatched bases: 12. The CDR3 bases are TGTGCCAGCAGCCCTGGGGGGACAGCCAATTCTAACTATGGCTACACCTTC. Translated, it gives CASSPGGTANSNYGYTF.

The chain combines TRBV19 with TRBJ2-5; no clear D gene. The DNA end lines up better with TRBJ2-7; the J call may be wrong. This CDR3 comprises 12 residues. Germline loops: CDR1 LNHDA, CDR2 SQIVND (reference sequence). The CDR3 loop is CASGYSRYEQYF. The CDR3 DNA follows: TGTGCCAGTGGCTACAGCCGCTACGAGCAGTACTTC.

The chain employs TRBV6-5 and TRBJ2-7; TRBD2 agrees at 8 bases. This CDR3 comprises 13 residues. Per the germline V gene, CDR1 is MNHEY and CDR2 is SVGAGI. With V trimmed by 9 bases and J by 4 bases, 8 bases remained unmatched. The CDR3 coding sequence is TGTGCCAGTACGGGGGGGCTCATTTACGAGCAGTACTTC. Encoded protein: CASTGGLIYEQYF.

This chain joins TRBV7-9 and TRBJ1-2; D unclear. V gave up 2 bases and J gave up 6 bases, with 7 bases separating them. The CDR3 is 12 residues long. Germline values: CDR1 SEHNR, CDR2 FQNEAQ (reference sequence). CDR3 nucleotides: TGTGCCAGCAGCTTAAGTAGCCATGGCTACACCTTC. Protein: CASSLSSHGYTF.

The CDR3: CAWTGDAKNIQYF. DNA of the CDR3: TGTGCCTGGACGGGGGACGCCAAAAACATTCAGTACTTC. This chain uses TRBV30 with TRBJ2-4; D may be TRBD2 (6 bases). This CDR3 is built from 13 residues. Germline CDR1 is GTSNPN and CDR2 is SVGIG (reference sequence). The ends were cut back, 4 bases at V and 1 base at J, with 8 bases in the middle.

V and J are TRBV9 and TRBJ2-3; D is perhaps TRBD2 (6 bases). The V end was cut by 1 base, the J end by 0 bases, with 6 bases between. From germline, CDR1 is SGDLS and CDR2 YYNGEE. The CDR3 spans 14 residues. This CDR3 is CASSVTSSTDTQYF. In DNA, the CDR3 is TGTGCCAGCAGCGTAACTAGCAGCACAGATACGCAGTATTTT.

The chain links TRBV21-1 to TRBJ2-1; the tabulated D call, TRBD2, remains unverified against the DNA. TRBV21-1 is tagged as a pseudogene. The CDR3 contains 22 residues. The DNA for the CDR3 is TGTGCCAGCAGCAAAGCGCCCGGGACTAGCGGGAGTCCAAGTGTAGGGAACAATGAGCAGTTCTTC. This encodes CASSKAPGTSGSPSVGNNEQFF.

The chain uses TRBV21-1 and TRBJ1-5; the table calls TRBD1, which could not be checked here. TRBV21-1 is a listed pseudogene. This CDR3 spans 18 amino acids. The CDR3 sequence is CASASLRQLDRHYQPQHF. The CDR3 DNA sequence: TGTGCCAGCGCCTCTTTACGACAATTAGACAGGCATTATCAGCCCCAGCATTTT.

The rearrangement uses TRBV18 and TRBJ2-1, with 9 nucleotides matching TRBD1. The J segment lost 7 bases and the V segment lost 2 bases, leaving 6 bases of the junction unmatched. Germline values: CDR1 KGHSH, CDR2 LQKENI. This CDR3 contains 15 residues. DNA for the CDR3: TGTGCCAGCTCACCAATACAGGGGGCGACTAATGAGCAGTTCTTC. It codes for CASSPIQGATNEQFF. The full variable domain, rest sourced from reference TRBV18 and TRBJ2-1, is NAGVMQNPRHLVRRRGQEARLRCSPMKGHSHVYWYRQLPEEGLKFMVYLQKENIIDESGMPKERFSAEFPKEGPSILRIQQVVRGDSAAYFCASSPIQGATNEQFFGPGTRLTVL.

The rearrangement links TRBV7-2 to TRBJ1-2, with TRBD1 matching 9 bases. The CDR3 extends over 17 amino acids. Looked up from germline, CDR1 is SGHTA and CDR2 is FQGNSA. J was trimmed by 3 bases and V by 3 bases; bases with no gene match: 11. CDR3 DNA sequence: TGTGCCAGCAGCTTCGGGACAGGGTTACGATTAGACTATGGCTACACCTTC. Translating gives CASSFGTGLRLDYGYTF. Looking up the rest from reference TRBV7-2 and TRBJ1-2 gives the full variable domain: GAGVSQSPSNKVTEKGKDVELRCDPISGHTALYWYRQSLGQGLEFLIYFQGNSAPDKSGLPSDRFSAERTGGSVSTLTIQRTQQEDSAVYLCASSFGTGLRLDYGYTFGSGTRLTVV.

The rearrangement links TRBV11-3 to TRBJ2-5, with D maybe TRBD2 (6 bases). CDR1 SGHNT and CDR2 YENEEA come from the germline V gene. CDR3 length equals 15 residues. V was shortened by 3 bases and J by 2 bases, with 13 bases between the two germline ends. The CDR3: CASSFSGGGQETQYF. The CDR3 DNA reads TGTGCCAGCAGCTTTTCTGGGGGAGGACAAGAGACCCAGTACTTC.

This chain connects TRBV19 to TRBJ2-3, with TRBD2 identical over 10 bases. The V segment lost 8 bases and the J segment 2 bases; nucleotides outside the gene matches: 4. This CDR3 contains 14 residues. The germline V gene encodes CDR1 LNHDA and CDR2 SQIVND (reference sequence). CDR3 nucleotide sequence: TGTGCCAGTTGTCTAGCGGGAGCCACAGATACGCAGTATTTT. It is translated as CASCLAGATDTQYF.

V gene TRBV20-1 combines with J gene TRBJ2-5, with unresolved D. V dropped 5 bases and J dropped 7 bases, with 8 bases sitting between them. Per the germline V gene, CDR1 is DFQATT and CDR2 is SNEGSKA (reference sequence). CDR3 length: 10 amino acids. CDR3 sequence: CSALDWTQYF. CDR3 sequence (DNA): TGCAGTGCTCTTGACTGGACCCAGTACTTC.

The CDR3 sequence: CASSSYRGTEAFF. The CDR3 bases are TGTGCCAGCAGTTCATACAGGGGTACTGAAGCTTTCTTT. This chain links TRBV28 with TRBJ1-1, with 7 positions matching TRBD1. CDR3 size: 13 residues. Trimming took 4 bases from V and 5 from J; bases not matched to a gene: 4. Per the germline V gene, CDR1 is MDHEN and CDR2 is SYDVKM. Looking up the rest from reference TRBV28 and TRBJ1-1 gives the full variable domain: DVKVTQSSRYLVKRTGEKVFLECVQDMDHENMFWYRQDPGLGLRLIYFSYDVKMKEKGDIPEGYSVSREKKERFSLILESASTNQTSMYLCASSSYRGTEAFFGQGTRLTVV.

V gene TRBV9 combines with J gene TRBJ2-3; a possible D gene is TRBD2 (5 bases). CDR1 and CDR2 from the germline V gene are SGDLS and YYNGEE. The CDR3 is 15 amino acids. Trimming removed 3 bases at V and 3 bases at J, with 14 bases between. CDR3 nucleotide sequence: TGTGCCAGCAGCGGGAGCGGCCGGGGTACAGATACGCAGTATTTT. It is translated as CASSGSGRGTDTQYF.